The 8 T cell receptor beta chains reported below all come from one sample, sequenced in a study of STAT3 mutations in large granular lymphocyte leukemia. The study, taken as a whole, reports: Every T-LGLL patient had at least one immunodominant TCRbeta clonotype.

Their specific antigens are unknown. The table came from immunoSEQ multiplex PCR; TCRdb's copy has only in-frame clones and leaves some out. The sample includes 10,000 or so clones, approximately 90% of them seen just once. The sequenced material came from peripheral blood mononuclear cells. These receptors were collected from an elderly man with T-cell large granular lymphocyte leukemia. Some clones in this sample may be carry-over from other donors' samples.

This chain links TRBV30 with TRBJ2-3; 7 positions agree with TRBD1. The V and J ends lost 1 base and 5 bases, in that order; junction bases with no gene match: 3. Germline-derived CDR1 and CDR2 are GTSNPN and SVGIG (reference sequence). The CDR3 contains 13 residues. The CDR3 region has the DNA TGTGCCTGGAGTGGATCAGGGGGAGATACGCAGTATTTT. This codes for CAWSGSGGDTQYF.

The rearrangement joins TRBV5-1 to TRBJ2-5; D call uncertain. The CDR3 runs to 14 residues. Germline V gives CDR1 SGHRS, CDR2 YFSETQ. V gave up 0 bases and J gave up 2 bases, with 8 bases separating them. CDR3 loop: CASSLAWQQETQYF. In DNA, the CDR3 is TGCGCCAGCAGCTTGGCCTGGCAACAAGAGACCCAGTACTTC.

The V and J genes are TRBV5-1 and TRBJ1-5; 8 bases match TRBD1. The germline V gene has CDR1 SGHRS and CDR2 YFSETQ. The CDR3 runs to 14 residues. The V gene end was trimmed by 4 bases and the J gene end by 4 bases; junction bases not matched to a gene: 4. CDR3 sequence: CASSDGQGNQPQHF. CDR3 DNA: TGCGCCAGCAGCGACGGACAGGGAAATCAGCCCCAGCATTTT.

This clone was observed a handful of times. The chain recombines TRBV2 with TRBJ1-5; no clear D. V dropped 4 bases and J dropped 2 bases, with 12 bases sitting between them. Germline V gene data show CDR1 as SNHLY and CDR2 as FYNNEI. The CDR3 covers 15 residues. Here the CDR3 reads CASSGGSLGNQPQHF. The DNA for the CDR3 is TGTGCCAGCAGTGGAGGGTCCTTGGGCAATCAGCCCCAGCATTTT.

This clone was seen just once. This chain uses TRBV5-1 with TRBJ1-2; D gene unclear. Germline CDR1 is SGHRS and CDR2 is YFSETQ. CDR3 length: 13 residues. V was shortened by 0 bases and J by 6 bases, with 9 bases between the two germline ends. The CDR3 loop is CASSLAGGDGYTF. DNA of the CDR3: TGCGCCAGCAGCTTGGCGGGAGGCGATGGCTACACCTTC.

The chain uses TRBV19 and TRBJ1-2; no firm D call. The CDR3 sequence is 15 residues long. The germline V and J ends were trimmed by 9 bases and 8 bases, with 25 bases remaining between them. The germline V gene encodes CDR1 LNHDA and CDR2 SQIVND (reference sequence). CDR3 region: CASHATGSPSRGYTF. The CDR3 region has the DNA TGTGCCAGCCACGCGACGGGGTCCCCCTCCCGGGGCTACACCTTC.

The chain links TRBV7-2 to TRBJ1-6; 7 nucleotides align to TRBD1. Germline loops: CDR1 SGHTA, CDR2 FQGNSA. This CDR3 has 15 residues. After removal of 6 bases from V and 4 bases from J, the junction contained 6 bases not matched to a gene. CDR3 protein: CASRLGTVYNSPLHF. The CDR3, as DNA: TGTGCCAGCAGACTCGGGACAGTTTATAATTCACCCCTCCACTTT.

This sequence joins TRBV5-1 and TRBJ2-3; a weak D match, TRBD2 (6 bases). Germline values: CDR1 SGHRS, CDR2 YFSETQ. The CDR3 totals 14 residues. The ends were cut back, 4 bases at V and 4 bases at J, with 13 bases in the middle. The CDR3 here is CASSRGGEADTQYF. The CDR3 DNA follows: TGCGCCAGCAGCAGGGGTGGGGAGGCAGATACGCAGTATTTT. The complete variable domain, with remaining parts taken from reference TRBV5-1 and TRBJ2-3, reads KAGVTQTPRYLIKTRGQQVTLSCSPISGHRSVSWYQQTPGQGLQFLFEYFSETQRNKGNFPGRFSGRQFSNSRSEMNVSTLELGDSALYLCASSRGGEADTQYFGPGTRLTVL.